A single sample gave rise to the 30 T cell receptor beta chains below, sequenced in a study of blood T cell repertoires in COVID-19. Profiling relied on immunoSEQ multiplex PCR, and the TCRdb table lists in-frame clones only, not all of them. The sample shows under 200,000 clones, more than 75% of them seen only once. Specimen: peripheral blood. The receptors stem from a man in his forties with active or convalescent COVID-19.

The V call is TRBV9, the J call TRBJ2-1; D gene unclear. Trimming pared 3 bases from V and 4 bases from J, leaving 17 bases between. The CDR3 runs to 16 residues. Germline V CDR1 and CDR2: SGDLS, YYNGEE. The CDR3 here is CASSAYNPERYNEQFF. CDR3 coding DNA: TGTGCCAGCAGCGCGTATAACCCCGAGAGATACAATGAGCAGTTCTTC.

Note on this clone: The same CDR3 is also encoded by other DNA sequences in this sample. The rearrangement uses TRBV7-2 and TRBJ1-1; 8 nucleotides align to TRBD1. The germline gives CDR1 SGHTA, CDR2 FQGNSA. This CDR3 spans 13 amino acids. The V gene end was trimmed by 2 bases and the J gene end by 6 bases; junction bases not matched to a gene: 2. Here the CDR3 reads CASSLQGASEAFF. The CDR3, as DNA: TGTGCCAGCAGCTTACAGGGGGCGTCTGAAGCTTTCTTT.

With regard to this clone: This CDR3 is also generated by other DNA sequences in the sample. The chain joins TRBV7-9 to TRBJ2-5; 10 bases align to TRBD1. Per germline, CDR1 SEHNR and CDR2 FQNEAQ (reference sequence). Trimming took 6 bases from V and 1 from J; bases not matched to a gene: 8. CDR3 length equals 16 residues. The CDR3 region has the DNA TGTGCCAGCAGTCTGGGTAGGACAGGGGGCCAAGAGACCCAGTACTTC. It is translated as CASSLGRTGGQETQYF.

The chain has TRBV24-1 and TRBJ2-3, with D unclear. Germline CDR1 and CDR2: KGHDR and SFDVKD. This CDR3 comprises 12 residues. Trimming stripped 6 bases from V and 3 bases from J, with 6 bases between. CDR3 sequence reads: CATSSRTDTQYF. CDR3 coding DNA: TGTGCCACCAGTTCTAGAACAGATACGCAGTATTTT.

V and J are TRBV5-8 and TRBJ1-1, with D unclear. Trimming stripped 1 base from V and 8 bases from J, with 9 bases between. CDR3 size: 12 residues. The germline V gene encodes CDR1 SGHTS and CDR2 YDEGEE. CDR3 loop: CASSLRRNEAFF. The DNA for the CDR3 is TGTGCCAGCAGCTTGAGGCGGAACGAAGCTTTCTTT.

In DNA, the CDR3 is TGTGCCAGCAGCTTAGGACAGGGAAGGGCTGAAGCTTTCTTT. Residues: CASSLGQGRAEAFF. This chain connects TRBV7-9 to TRBJ1-1, with 7 nucleotides matching TRBD1. Trimming removed 1 base from V and 6 bases from J; junction bases left unmatched: 5. Germline V gene sequence: CDR1 SEHNR, CDR2 FQNEAQ (reference sequence). This CDR3 is 14 amino acids long.

The V gene is TRBV3-1 (or the pseudogene TRBV3-2), the J gene TRBJ1-4, with TRBD1 identical over 10 bases. The germline V gene encodes CDR1 LGHDT and CDR2 YNNKEL (reference sequence). The length of the CDR3 is 16 residues. After removal of 1 base from V and 4 bases from J, the junction contained 3 bases not matched to a gene. CDR3 DNA: TGTGCCAGCAGCCAAGCGGGGACAGGGGTTAATGAAAAACTGTTTTTT. Residues: CASSQAGTGVNEKLFF.

This clone turned up a few times. The V call is TRBV5-1, the J call TRBJ1-1, with TRBD1 as a possible D gene (5 bases). The CDR3 has 15 residues. V lost 3 bases and J lost 5, with 17 bases in between. Germline V gene sequence: CDR1 SGHRS, CDR2 YFSETQ. CDR3 in amino acids: CASSSQGQGGTEAFF. The CDR3, as DNA: TGCGCCAGCAGCTCCCAAGGGCAGGGAGGAACTGAAGCTTTCTTT.

The chain combines TRBV6-5 with TRBJ2-5; the D is unclear. This CDR3 spans 12 amino acids. Per germline, CDR1 MNHEY and CDR2 SVGAGI. The V gene lost 8 bases and the J gene lost 0 bases, with 7 bases spanning the gap. Here the CDR3 reads CASFLYQETQYF. For the CDR3, the DNA is TGTGCCAGCTTCTTGTACCAAGAGACCCAGTACTTC.

The V gene is TRBV11-3, the J gene TRBJ2-1; TRBD2 matches at 7 bases. Germline CDR1 is SGHNT and CDR2 is YENEEA. The CDR3 is 17 residues long. The trim removed 5 bases at V and 2 bases at J, leaving 12 bases unmatched. CDR3: CASSPLSPSGTYNEQFF. CDR3 coding DNA: TGTGCCAGCAGCCCCCTCTCACCTAGCGGAACCTACAATGAGCAGTTCTTC.

The chain joins TRBV5-1 to TRBJ1-3; D remains unclear. The CDR3 is made up of 15 amino acids. Germline V gives CDR1 SGHRS, CDR2 YFSETQ. V was trimmed by 0 bases and J by 0 bases, leaving 7 bases between them. The DNA of the CDR3 is TGCGCCAGCAGCTTGGACAGTCTCTCTGGAAACACCATATATTTT. This codes for CASSLDSLSGNTIYF.

CDR3 residues: CASSSKAGTVYNEQFF. In DNA, the CDR3 is TGTGCCAGCAGCTCGAAGGCCGGGACTGTCTACAATGAGCAGTTCTTC. The chain employs TRBV5-4 and TRBJ2-1; D may be TRBD2 (6 bases). Per the germline V gene, CDR1 is SGHNT and CDR2 is YYREEE (reference sequence). The CDR3 has 16 residues. V was shortened by 3 bases and J by 3 bases, with 16 bases between the two germline ends.

The V call is TRBV6-5, the J call TRBJ2-7; no definite D call. With 6 bases removed from V and 2 bases from J, the gap between germline ends came to 14 bases. Germline-derived CDR1 and CDR2 are MNHEY and SVGAGI. This CDR3 comprises 14 residues. CDR3 bases: TGTGCCAGCAGCCCCCCAGGTCTAACCTACGAGCAGTACTTC. Amino acid sequence: CASSPPGLTYEQYF.

The chain employs TRBV6-5 and TRBJ2-7; tentatively, D is TRBD1 (6 bases). Germline CDR1 reads MNHEY; CDR2 reads SVGAGI. The CDR3 runs 14 residues. V shed 3 bases and J shed 1 base, with 10 bases lying between them. The CDR3 DNA reads TGTGCCAGCAGTTATAGGGGGATGTCCTACGAGCAGTACTTC. Translation gives CASSYRGMSYEQYF.

This clone appeared a few times. The rearrangement joins TRBV27 to TRBJ1-5; weak D call: TRBD1 (6 bases). Germline values: CDR1 MNHEY, CDR2 SMNVEV (reference sequence). V lost 3 bases to trimming and J lost 1 base, with 16 bases between them. This CDR3 contains 17 residues. The DNA of the CDR3 is TGTGCCAGCAGTTTCGGGGGGGCGGGGGTGAGCAATCAGCCCCAGCATTTT. Translated: CASSFGGAGVSNQPQHF.

This clone was counted between two and nine times. The chain carries TRBV25-1 and TRBJ1-1, with D uncertain. The CDR3 totals 12 residues. V shed 3 bases and J shed 0 bases, with 2 bases lying between them. Germline CDR1 reads MGHDK; CDR2 reads SYGVNS. The CDR3 nucleotides are TGTGCCAGCAGTGACATGAACACTGAAGCTTTCTTT. As protein: CASSDMNTEAFF.

This clone was recorded once. The chain employs TRBV12-2 and TRBJ1-3. TRBV12-2 is an annotated pseudogene. This CDR3 comprises 17 residues. As DNA, the CDR3 is TGTGCAAGTCGCTTGAGGAAAGGAGGGGTCTCTGGAAACACCATATATTTT. Its protein product is CASRLRKGGVSGNTIYF.

The genes are TRBV7-3 and TRBJ1-1; D possibly corresponds to TRBD1 (5 bases). V was clipped by 5 bases and J by 4 bases, with 11 bases between them. From germline, CDR1 is SGHTA and CDR2 FQGTGA. The CDR3 loop spans 13 amino acids. CDR3 region: CASSPQGSTEAFF. CDR3 coding DNA: TGTGCCAGCAGCCCCCAGGGAAGCACTGAAGCTTTCTTT.

This sequence joins TRBV5-6 and TRBJ2-3; 10 bases agree with TRBD2. The CDR3 contains 15 residues. The germline V gene encodes CDR1 SGHDT and CDR2 YYEEEE. V was pared by 0 bases and J by 6 bases, with 4 bases of the junction left unmatched. The CDR3 reads CASSLVPSGSDTQYF. For the CDR3, the DNA is TGTGCCAGCAGCTTGGTGCCTAGCGGGAGCGATACGCAGTATTTT.

J is TRBJ2-2 and V is TRBV3-1 (or the pseudogene TRBV3-2); 14 nucleotides align to TRBD2. The CDR3 contains 18 residues. J was trimmed by 6 bases and V by 4 bases; bases with no gene match: 10. The V gene's germline CDR1 is LGHDT and CDR2 YNNKEL (reference sequence). The CDR3 DNA sequence: TGTGCCAGCAGCCCGATGGGACTAGCGGGAGCCTTGCCCGGGGAGCTGTTTTTT. This translates into CASSPMGLAGALPGELFF.

The V and J genes are TRBV6-6 and TRBJ1-1; 10 positions agree with TRBD1. J was trimmed by 7 bases and V by 1 base; bases with no gene match: 3. CDR1 is MNHNY and CDR2 is SVGAGI in the germline V gene (reference sequence). This CDR3 region has 14 residues. This CDR3 is CASSYLGQGNEAFF. CDR3 nucleotide sequence: TGTGCCAGCAGTTACTTGGGACAGGGGAATGAAGCTTTCTTT.

The V and J genes are TRBV28 and TRBJ1-2; D gene ambiguous. The CDR3 is 11 amino acids. Germline assignment: CDR1 MDHEN and CDR2 SYDVKM. With 7 bases removed from V and 4 bases from J, the gap between germline ends came to 7 bases. The CDR3 DNA is TGTGCCAGCAATAGCGGCTATGGCTACACCTTC. This encodes CASNSGYGYTF.

The V gene is TRBV2, the J gene TRBJ1-1, with 11 bases identical to TRBD1. Germline loops: CDR1 SNHLY, CDR2 FYNNEI. The CDR3 runs 14 residues. Losses at the gene ends were 2 bases for V and 12 bases for J; bases not matched to a gene: 8. CDR3 DNA sequence: TGTGCCAGCAGTGAACCGTGGACAGGGGGCGAGACTTTCTTT. Translating gives CASSEPWTGGETFF.

The rearrangement links TRBV7-2 to TRBJ1-2; D is undetermined. CDR3 length: 14 amino acids. The germline V and J ends were trimmed by 1 base and 0 bases, with 6 bases remaining between them. CDR1 SGHTA and CDR2 FQGNSA come from the germline V gene. CDR3 sequence: CASSLVRTNYGYTF. The CDR3 bases are TGTGCCAGCAGCTTAGTGAGGACTAACTATGGCTACACCTTC. The full variable domain, with the rest looked up from reference TRBV7-2 and TRBJ1-2, is GAGVSQSPSNKVTEKGKDVELRCDPISGHTALYWYRQSLGQGLEFLIYFQGNSAPDKSGLPSDRFSAERTGGSVSTLTIQRTQQEDSAVYLCASSLVRTNYGYTFGSGTRLTVV.

The chain combines TRBV28 with TRBJ2-7; TRBD2 is a possible D gene (5 bases). This CDR3 has 16 amino acids. Germline V lookup: CDR1 MDHEN, CDR2 SYDVKM. Trimming stripped 7 bases from V and 0 bases from J, with 19 bases between. Here the CDR3 DNA reads TGTGCCAGCACCTCCCCGGGGATAAAGAGCTCCTACGAGCAGTACTTC. This encodes CASTSPGIKSSYEQYF.

V gene TRBV6-1 combines with J gene TRBJ2-1; 7 positions match TRBD2. The CDR3 consists of 16 residues. V gave up 2 bases and J gave up 3 bases; unmatched junction bases: 7. Germline loops: CDR1 MNHNS, CDR2 SASEGT. CDR3 sequence reads: CASSEYRAGFYNEQFF. CDR3 bases: TGTGCCAGCAGTGAATATCGAGCGGGATTCTACAATGAGCAGTTCTTC.

The chain has TRBV19 and TRBJ2-7, with 10 bases fitting TRBD1. This CDR3 spans 16 amino acids. V trimming: 3 bases; J trimming: 4 bases; junction bases outside the gene matches: 9. CDR1 and CDR2 (germline): LNHDA, SQIVND (reference sequence). CDR3 sequence: CASSMGPGQGPYEQYF. The CDR3 nucleotides read TGTGCCAGTAGTATGGGACCGGGACAGGGGCCTTACGAGCAGTACTTC.

The genes are TRBV7-8 and TRBJ2-7; 11 bases are a match to TRBD1. The CDR3 is made up of 15 amino acids. The germline CDR1 and CDR2 sequences are SGHVS and FQNEAQ. J was trimmed by 7 bases and V by 4 bases; bases with no gene match: 9. The CDR3 here is CASSSPGTGGMEQYF. The DNA of the CDR3 is TGTGCCAGCAGCTCCCCCGGGACAGGGGGGATGGAGCAGTACTTC.

The chain combines TRBV3-1 (or the pseudogene TRBV3-2) with TRBJ1-1, with a possible D match to TRBD1 (6 bases). This CDR3 region has 16 residues. CDR1 and CDR2 (germline): LGHDT, YNNKEL (reference sequence). The V gene lost 4 bases and the J gene lost 7 bases, with 22 bases spanning the gap. The CDR3 DNA reads as TGTGCCAGCAGCCCACGTTTCAGGGACAAGAGTTATGAAGCTTTCTTT. This codes for CASSPRFRDKSYEAFF.

The chain is built from TRBV2 and TRBJ2-3; D may be TRBD2 (6 bases). The ends were cut back, 1 base at V and 7 bases at J, with 12 bases in the middle. CDR3 length: 14 residues. Germline V gene sequence: CDR1 SNHLY, CDR2 FYNNEI. The CDR3 sequence is CASSEGGGANTQYF. The CDR3 DNA is TGTGCCAGCAGTGAAGGTGGAGGGGCTAATACGCAGTATTTT.